The 21 T cell receptor beta chains below all came from one sample that was sequenced in a study of T cell repertoires in cytomegalovirus infection. Antigens for these TCRs are unknown. TCRdb analysed the reads with MiXCR anew, one entry per CDR3 protein. The sample consists of over 100,000 distinct CDR3 sequences, 29% of them appearing once. This material consisted of CD8+ T cells from cultured PBMCs, taken from culture after CMV antigen stimulation. These receptors originate from a human donor in good health (CMV status not recorded). Some clones in this sample may be carry-over from other donors' samples.

The J gene is TRBJ1-2, the V gene TRBV30; D ambiguous. V lost 4 bases and J 2 bases, leaving 17 bases between the germline ends. Germline CDR1 GTSNPN, CDR2 SVGIG (reference sequence). The CDR3 is 15 amino acids. The CDR3 spells CAWTNPVNTNYGYTF. CDR3 bases: TGTGCCTGGACCAACCCGGTTAACACCAACTATGGCTACACCTTC.

This clonotype was picked up a small number of times. The V and J genes are TRBV7-8 and TRBJ1-1; D uncertain. V was trimmed by 1 base and J by 8 bases, leaving 8 bases between them. The CDR3 has 12 amino acids. CDR1 SGHVS and CDR2 FQNEAQ come from the germline V gene. The CDR3 sequence is CASSLEGVEAFF. CDR3 nucleotide sequence: TGTGCCAGCAGCTTAGAAGGCGTAGAAGCTTTCTTT. Drawing the rest from reference TRBV7-8 and TRBJ1-1, the complete variable domain is GAGVSQSPRYKVAKRGQDVALRCDPISGHVSLFWYQQALGQGPEFLTYFQNEAQLDKSGLPSDRFFAERPEGSVSTLKIQRTQQEDSAVYLCASSLEGVEAFFGQGTRLTVV.

This clonotype was counted at least ten times. J is TRBJ2-1 and V is TRBV19; tentatively, D is TRBD2 (7 bases). The CDR3 sequence is 14 residues long. V was clipped by 7 bases and J by 7 bases, with 17 bases between them. From germline, CDR1 is LNHDA and CDR2 SQIVND (reference sequence). CDR3 DNA: TGTGCCAGTACCACCGGGGGAGGGGGGAATGAGCAGTTCTTC. Translating gives CASTTGGGGNEQFF.

This clonotype was seen only a few times. The genes are TRBV12-3 or TRBV12-4 and TRBJ2-5, with D possibly being TRBD2 (6 bases). CDR3 length equals 12 residues. V was trimmed by 9 bases and J by 1 base, leaving 9 bases between them. This CDR3 is CASRTIQETQYF. The CDR3 DNA follows: TGTGCCAGTCGGACTATCCAAGAGACCCAGTACTTC.

The chain links TRBV12-3 or TRBV12-4 to TRBJ1-1, with 10 bases that match TRBD1. The CDR3 extends over 15 amino acids. J lost 4 bases, V lost 5 bases, and 7 bases had no gene match. CDR3 bases: TGTGCCAGCAGTCAACGGACAGGGGGAATCACTGAAGCTTTCTTT. Amino acid sequence: CASSQRTGGITEAFF.

This clonotype was picked up many times. CDR3 DNA sequence: TGTGCCAGCAGTCTCTCTTTTCGGGGTACCTATAATTCACCCCTCCACTTT. Protein: CASSLSFRGTYNSPLHF. The gene calls are TRBV12-3 or TRBV12-4 and TRBJ1-6; D unclear. V dropped 5 bases and J dropped 2 bases, with 16 bases sitting between them. The length of the CDR3 is 17 residues.

The V gene is TRBV7-9, the J gene TRBJ2-7; D could derive from TRBD1 or TRBD2 (7 bases each). Trimming took 5 bases from V and 2 from J, leaving 13 bases between them. Germline V lookup: CDR1 SEHNR, CDR2 FQNEAQ (reference sequence). The CDR3 loop spans 14 amino acids. CDR3 residues: CASSPGGGAYEQYF. CDR3 bases: TGTGCCAGCAGCCCAGGGGGGGGGGCCTACGAGCAGTACTTC.

The rearrangement joins TRBV6-1 to TRBJ1-1, with 9 bases that match TRBD1. V lost 6 bases to trimming and J lost 3 bases; unmatched junction nucleotides: 17. CDR1 and CDR2 from the germline V gene are MNHNS and SASEGT. This CDR3 is built from 18 residues. The CDR3 DNA reads as TGTGCCAGCAGACCAGGGACAGGGATGCGGTTTGAGGACACTGAAGCTTTCTTT. Protein sequence: CASRPGTGMRFEDTEAFF.

The rearrangement uses TRBV12-3 or TRBV12-4 and TRBJ2-1; D remains ambiguous. The V and J ends lost 2 bases and 8 bases respectively, with 16 bases between them. The CDR3 extends over 15 amino acids. DNA for the CDR3: TGTGCCAGCAGTTTATCGTCAGTAGGATCGGATGAGCAGTTCTTC. Its translation: CASSLSSVGSDEQFF.

DNA for the CDR3: TGTGCCAGCAGGGGAAGGGGACAGGATGCCTACGAGCAGTACTTC. Translation: CASRGRGQDAYEQYF. The chain links TRBV2 to TRBJ2-7; the match to TRBD1 covers 8 bases. CDR3 length equals 15 residues. Germline-derived CDR1 and CDR2 are SNHLY and FYNNEI. The V and J ends lost 6 bases and 2 bases, in that order; junction bases with no gene match: 9.

This clonotype was detected once. The chain combines TRBV15 with TRBJ1-5, with 8 bases fitting TRBD1. This CDR3 is 15 amino acids long. The V gene's germline CDR1 is LNHNV and CDR2 YYDKDF (reference sequence). The junction had 7 bases not matched to a gene; V was cut back by 5 bases and J by 4 bases. The CDR3 region is CATSESGGSNQPQHF. CDR3 in DNA: TGTGCCACCAGCGAATCAGGGGGCAGTAATCAGCCCCAGCATTTT. Complete variable domain (other parts from reference TRBV15 and TRBJ1-5): DAMVIQNPRYQVTQFGKPVTLSCSQTLNHNVMYWYQQKSSQAPKLLFHYYDKDFNNEADTPDNFQSRRPNTSFCFLDIRSPGLGDTAMYLCATSESGGSNQPQHFGDGTRLSIL.

The CDR3 bases are TGCGCCAGCAGCTCAACCGGGGGTAGCGGGCCCCCCCCAGGAGATACGCAGTATTTT. Translating gives CASSSTGGSGPPPGDTQYF. This sequence joins TRBV5-1 and TRBJ2-3, with TRBD2 matching over 7 bases. The length of the CDR3 is 19 residues. The germline V gene encodes CDR1 SGHRS and CDR2 YFSETQ. The V and J ends lost 3 bases and 5 bases, in that order; junction bases with no gene match: 21.

The rearrangement joins TRBV7-9 to TRBJ2-7, with TRBD1 identical over 7 bases. Germline V gene data show CDR1 as SEHNR and CDR2 as FQNEAQ (reference sequence). The CDR3 covers 14 residues. V was clipped by 5 bases and J by 5 bases; unmatched bases: 9. The CDR3 region is CASSPVTGYHEQYF. The CDR3 DNA is TGTGCCAGCAGCCCAGTGACAGGGTACCACGAGCAGTACTTC.

The gene calls are TRBV2 and TRBJ2-6, with D perhaps TRBD2 (6 bases). CDR1 is SNHLY and CDR2 is FYNNEI in the germline V gene. The germline V and J ends were trimmed by 4 bases and 0 bases, with 10 bases remaining between them. The CDR3 runs to 16 residues. The CDR3 DNA is TGTGCCAGCAGTGTGACTAGGGACTCTGGGGCCAACGTCCTGACTTTC. It yields the protein CASSVTRDSGANVLTF.

This clonotype appeared a few times. The rearrangement uses TRBV27 and TRBJ1-4; D gene unclear. V was pared by 6 bases and J by 7 bases, with 15 bases between. The CDR3 totals 14 residues. Germline V lookup: CDR1 MNHEY, CDR2 SMNVEV (reference sequence). DNA for the CDR3: TGTGCCAGCAGCAGCAGGCCCCTAGGTGAAAAACTGTTTTTT. Its translation is CASSSRPLGEKLFF.

In its sample, this clonotype was seen a few times. This chain joins TRBV11-2 and TRBJ2-7; D remains ambiguous. Trimming removed 0 bases at V and 0 bases at J, with 9 bases between. CDR1 and CDR2 from the germline V gene are SGHAT and FQNNGV. This CDR3 spans 15 amino acids. Written as DNA, the CDR3 is TGTGCCAGCAGCTTAGAGACGGCGAGCTCCTACGAGCAGTACTTC. It translates to CASSLETASSYEQYF.

This clonotype was seen a few times. The rearrangement links TRBV5-1 to TRBJ1-2, with 9 bases that match TRBD1. Germline-derived CDR1 and CDR2 are SGHRS and YFSETQ. The CDR3 has 13 amino acids. The junction had 5 bases not matched to a gene; V was cut back by 2 bases and J by 9 bases. CDR3 in amino acids: CASSFGQGYSYTF. The DNA for the CDR3 is TGCGCCAGCAGCTTCGGACAGGGGTACAGCTACACCTTC.

This clonotype was counted a few times. The J gene is TRBJ1-1, the V gene TRBV5-5; perhaps TRBD1 as D (6 bases). The CDR3 contains 17 residues. Germline CDR1 SGHKS, CDR2 YYEKEE (reference sequence). Trimming removed 0 bases at V and 0 bases at J, with 15 bases between. The CDR3 DNA sequence: TGTGCCAGCAGCTTGGAATACAGGGTTTGGATGAACACTGAAGCTTTCTTT. Translating gives CASSLEYRVWMNTEAFF.

The chain uses TRBV5-4 and TRBJ1-1, with a possible D match to TRBD1 (5 bases). Deletions cut 4 bases from V and 1 base from J, with 14 bases between. This CDR3 comprises 15 residues. Germline assignment: CDR1 SGHNT and CDR2 YYREEE (reference sequence). CDR3 residues: CASSPWGGTNTEAFF. DNA for the CDR3: TGTGCCAGCAGCCCCTGGGGCGGAACGAACACTGAAGCTTTCTTT.

This clonotype was seen repeatedly, ten times or more. This chain joins TRBV24-1 and TRBJ1-5; 8 bases align to TRBD1. Germline V lookup: CDR1 KGHDR, CDR2 SFDVKD. The V gene end was trimmed by 6 bases and the J gene end by 6 bases; junction bases not matched to a gene: 12. The CDR3 extends over 16 amino acids. The CDR3 region is CATSTTDREWGQPQHF. The CDR3 nucleotides are TGTGCCACCAGTACGACGGACAGGGAGTGGGGTCAGCCCCAGCATTTT.

The rearrangement uses TRBV2 and TRBJ1-2; D is uncertain. This CDR3 spans 15 amino acids. CDR1 and CDR2 from the germline V gene are SNHLY and FYNNEI. Trimming removed 2 bases from V and 2 bases from J, with 12 bases in between. The CDR3 DNA reads TGTGCCAGCAGTGAATTCTATGGCAAAAACTATGGCTACACCTTC. Encoded protein: CASSEFYGKNYGYTF.